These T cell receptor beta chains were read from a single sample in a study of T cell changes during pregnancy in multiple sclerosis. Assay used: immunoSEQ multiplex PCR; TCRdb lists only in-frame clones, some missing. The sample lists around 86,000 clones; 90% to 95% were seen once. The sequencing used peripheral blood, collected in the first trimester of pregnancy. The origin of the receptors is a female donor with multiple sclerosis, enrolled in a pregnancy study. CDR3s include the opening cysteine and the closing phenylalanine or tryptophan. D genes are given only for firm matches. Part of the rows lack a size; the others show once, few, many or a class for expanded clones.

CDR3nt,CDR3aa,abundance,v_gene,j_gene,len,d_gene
TGCGCCAGCAGAGACGATAGGGGTTCACCCCTCCACTTT,CASRDDRGSPLHF,-,TRBV5-1,TRBJ1-6,13,-
TGTGCCAGCAGCTTAGTAACAGGGAGTTATCACACCGGGGAGCTGTTTTTT,CASSLVTGSYHTGELFF,once,TRBV7-8,TRBJ2-2,17,-
TGTGCCAGCAGTGAGGGGACAGGGAACCCCTTACTCTACCAAGAGACCCAGTACTTC,CASSEGTGNPLLYQETQYF,-,TRBV6-1,TRBJ2-5,19,TRBD1
TGTGCTAGTGGTTTGGACGGTTATCAGCCCCAGCATTTT,CASGLDGYQPQHF,-,TRBV12-5,TRBJ1-5,13,-
TGTGCCAGCAGCTTGGATCGTGTGCGGGGGAACACTGAAGCTTTCTTT,CASSLDRVRGNTEAFF,-,TRBV5-4,TRBJ1-1,16,-
TGTGCCAGCAGGGTGACCGGGACAGGGGCTTCACCCCTCCACTTT,CASRVTGTGASPLHF,-,TRBV6-1,TRBJ1-6,15,TRBD1
TGTGCCAGCCGCGAGGGCTCCTACGAGCAGTACTTC,CASREGSYEQYF,once,TRBV27,TRBJ2-7,12,-
TGTGCCAGCAGCTTCGGACAGGCAGGGGATACGCAGTATTTT,CASSFGQAGDTQYF,-,TRBV5-4,TRBJ2-3,14,TRBD1
TGTGCCAGCAGTTTAGTGCAGGGCGGAGGGGACAATGAGCAGTTCTTC,CASSLVQGGGDNEQFF,-,TRBV28,TRBJ2-1,16,-
TGTGCCAGCAGCTTAGCGGGACAGGGAGAATGGGACAATGAGCAGTTCTTC,CASSLAGQGEWDNEQFF,-,TRBV7-9,TRBJ2-1,17,TRBD1
TGCGCCAGCAGCTGGAGGGCGGGGGACACTGAAGCTTTCTTT,CASSWRAGDTEAFF,-,TRBV5-1,TRBJ1-1,14,-
TGTGCCAGCACCGGACGACCCCCGAGGGACACTGAAGCTTTCTTT,CASTGRPPRDTEAFF,-,TRBV19,TRBJ1-1,15,-
TGCGCCAGCAGCGTCAAATCAGGGCAGATCTCCTACGAGCAGTACTTC,CASSVKSGQISYEQYF,-,TRBV5-1,TRBJ2-7,16,-
TGTGCCAGCAGTCATAGGAGGGCCGGGCGCCGGGAGCTGTTTTTT,CASSHRRAGRRELFF,-,TRBV28,TRBJ2-2,15,-
TGCGCCAGCAGCCAAGGACAGGGCTGGCCTGGCTACACCTTC,CASSQGQGWPGYTF,-,TRBV4-3,TRBJ1-2,14,TRBD1
TGTGCCAGCAGCGGTAGGAGCGGGGAAAGGGGTGAGCAGTTCTTC,CASSGRSGERGEQFF,-,TRBV9,TRBJ2-1,15,TRBD2
TGTGCCAGCAGTGGGCAGGGGGGCACTGAAGCTTTCTTT,CASSGQGGTEAFF,few,TRBV2,TRBJ1-1,13,TRBD1
TGTGCCAGCAGCTTGGCCCAGGGCGGCACCGGGGAGCTGTTTTTT,CASSLAQGGTGELFF,-,TRBV7-7,TRBJ2-2,15,-
TGCAGCGTTGACCGGACAGGGGGCGGGACCGGGGAGCTGTTTTTT,CSVDRTGGGTGELFF,-,TRBV29-1,TRBJ2-2,15,TRBD1
TGTGCCAGCAGGGGGGACAGGAAACACTACGAGCAGTACTTC,CASRGDRKHYEQYF,-,TRBV6-6,TRBJ2-7,14,TRBD1
TGCGCCAGCAGTTCCCTGGGCGATGAGCAGTTCTTC,CASSSLGDEQFF,-,TRBV5-1,TRBJ2-1,12,-
TGTGCCAGCAGTTTCCCCCTCGGACAGGAAACCTACAATGAGCAGTTCTTC,CASSFPLGQETYNEQFF,-,TRBV28,TRBJ2-1,17,TRBD1
TGTGCCAGCAGCTTAGGGGGGGACACTGAAGCTTTCTTT,CASSLGGDTEAFF,once,TRBV7-2,TRBJ1-1,13,-
TGCGCCAGCAGCTTGGGTCGGGACTCCAATGAGCAGTTCTTC,CASSLGRDSNEQFF,-,TRBV5-1,TRBJ2-1,14,-
TGTGCCAGTAGTATTTACGGGACTAGCGGGAGTAGGTCCTACGAGCAGTACTTC,CASSIYGTSGSRSYEQYF,-,TRBV19,TRBJ2-7,18,TRBD2
TGTGCCAGCTCACCGGGGACACAGGACAATGAGCAGTTCTTC,CASSPGTQDNEQFF,-,TRBV18,TRBJ2-1,14,-
TGCAGCGTTGTGGTAGGGGTCAAAAACATTCAGTACTTC,CSVVVGVKNIQYF,-,TRBV29-1,TRBJ2-4,13,-
TGTGCCAGCAGCTTAGCGGGGAGCTCCTACAATGAGCAGTTCTTC,CASSLAGSSYNEQFF,-,TRBV7-9,TRBJ2-1,15,-
TGTGCCAGCACCTCGACAGGGTATGGAAACACCATATATTTT,CASTSTGYGNTIYF,-,TRBV21-1,TRBJ1-3,14,-
TGTGCCAGCTCACCGACTAGCGGGGGCTCACAAGAGACCCAGTACTTC,CASSPTSGGSQETQYF,-,TRBV18,TRBJ2-5,16,TRBD2
TGTGCTAGTGGTTTGTCCCCCCATACCGGGACAACCAACTATGGCTACACCTTC,CASGLSPHTGTTNYGYTF,-,TRBV12-5,TRBJ1-2,18,-
TGTGCCAGCAGTTACGGGGGGGGGATGAACACTGAAGCTTTCTTT,CASSYGGGMNTEAFF,-,TRBV6-5,TRBJ1-1,15,-